This T cell receptor (beta chain) was documented in a study of shared clonotypes between healthy human individuals. Findings and caveats of the study: Depth of sequencing was expected to influence donor clonotype sharing. It was the few donors that limited the genetic and exposure-history diversity represented.

Sequencing used immunoSEQ multiplex PCR; TCRdb keeps in-frame clones, though not all of them. Among around 2.1 million clones, approximately 96% were seen once, and the ten largest hold over 0.1%. Those who donated were healthy HIV-negative adults, with no recent acute infections or vaccinations reported. Note on this clone: Its antigen is not known.

This CDR3 has 17 residues. V lost 4 bases to trimming and J lost 2 bases; unmatched junction nucleotides: 11. Germline CDR1 reads SGHDT; CDR2 reads YYEEEE. Sequenced sample: naive CD4+ T cells sorted from blood. Specified subset: CD45RA+ positively selected. This chain joins TRBV5-6 and TRBJ2-2, with 7 bases matching TRBD1. This TCR came from a man aged 18-30 years in good health. As DNA, the CDR3 is TGTGCCAGCAGCCGTTACACAGACAGGGTTAACACCGGGGAGCTGTTTTTT. Translation: CASSRYTDRVNTGELFF.